The clone carrying this TCR beta chain was seen ten or more times. Its specificity is not known. Construction of the TCRbeta library involved unique molecular identifiers. TCRdb itself ran the PCR reads through MiXCR, one entry per CDR3 protein. The sample yields around 440,000 distinct CDR3 sequences, roughly a tenth seen once. This record comes from a study of T-cell reconstitution after alpha-beta-depleted transplantation in children. Findings and limits, study-wide: Some patients showed high day-60 TCRbeta diversity, which derived from surviving recipient T cells and thymic progenitors.

The CDR3 totals 16 residues. Germline V gives CDR1 SGHAT, CDR2 FQNNGV. Trimming took 4 bases from V and 3 from J, leaving 16 bases between them. The sequence was obtained from a child aged 2 to 10 with inherited bone marrow failure, due to receive a stem cell transplant. The chain joins TRBV11-2 to TRBJ2-1; a weak D match, TRBD2 (7 bases). The sequences come from PBMCs, collected before TCRalphabeta/CD19-depleted stem cell transplant. CDR3 sequence: CASSSWGRGNYNEQFF. In nucleotides, the CDR3 is TGTGCCAGCAGCTCATGGGGGCGGGGGAACTACAATGAGCAGTTCTTC.